A single TCR beta chain is shown here with its context. Its antigen specificity is not known. No per-base quality is available; no much larger clone lies one base away. Compared with germline, V lacks 7 bases and J lacks 9 bases; bases without a gene match: 13. The germline V gene sets CDR1 to SQVTM and CDR2 to ANQGSEA. Inclusive of the bounding cysteine and phenylalanine, the CDR3 is 14 residues long. Only the CDR3 portion is preserved as DNA: 42 bases, with reading frame beginning at the first base. The donors were healthy, HIV-negative adults with no recently reported acute infections or vaccinations. Every donor was a Caucasian adult residing in Nashville, Tennessee, USA. CD4+ T cells were enriched by magnetic negative selection; naive cells were then positively selected on CD45RA, and the negative fraction formed the memory subset. Blood was obtained by leukapheresis, after which PBMCs were separated by Ficoll-Histopaque density gradient centrifugation and cryopreserved in liquid nitrogen vapor phase. Purity and quantity of every magnetically sorted T cell population were checked by analytical flow cytometry. From each sorted fraction, genomic DNA was isolated and quantified by UV absorbance on a Nanodrop 2000c.

This specimen comes from a study of shared clonotypes between healthy human individuals (dated by TCRdb to 2020 to 2021). Some background on the complete study: The cohort included three men and a couple of women between 18 and 49 years of age. For each donor, CD4 naive and CD4 memory were each run on three plates, CD8 naive on two plates, and CD8 memory on one plate. To estimate repertoire size and how much clonotypes are shared between individuals, the study performed deep sequencing of blood TCR repertoires from 4 to 6 healthy adults. Libraries were prepared and TCR repertoires were sequenced by different laboratories using diverse techniques, in order to increase sequencing depth and limit assay-specific biases. Between about 0.94 and 10 billion PBMCs per donor were obtained by leukapheresis. Points the paper makes about the study in general: Rarefaction of sorted-subset datasets indicated incomplete sequencing despite the large sequencing depth. Sampling was restricted to blood, and TCR repertoires in tissues likely differ from the TCR repertoires found in blood. Because the study included only a small number of donors, the genetic and exposure-history diversity represented was limited. Estimated clonotype richness was generally larger for naive than for memory subsets. Sharing across a few donors was observed for about 5% of naive CD4, about 3.2% of naive CD8, 2% to 2.5% of memory CD4, and over 0.3% of memory CD8 clonotypes. Higher generation probabilities were observed for clonotypes shared by all four sorted-subset donors than for non-shared clonotypes. Pairwise subsampling indicated that sequencing depth was expected to affect the degree of clonotype sharing among donors.

Using the deep immunoSEQ assay, multiplex PCR amplified TCR CDR3 regions from genomic DNA. For each cell subset, the extracted genomic DNA was distributed evenly across all wells of several immunoSEQ 96-well plates, and each plate served as one replicate. For sorted subsets, about 200 ng genomic DNA, equal to about 30,000 T cell genomes, was loaded into each replicate PCR. Purified libraries were measured with a Qubit 3.0 fluorometer, size-checked on a Bioanalyzer 2100, and measured again with the KAPA Library Quantification kit. Each immunoSEQ 96-well plate was sequenced on its own single-read 150-cycle Illumina NextSeq 550 flow cell. In the original analysis: Because the immunoSEQ output held only junctional sequences and lacked quality scores, the filtering could not match the filtering applied to full-length reads. To assign V/J genes and CDR3, sequences were annotated against IMGT germline references using PyIR, a Python wrapper for IgBLAST v1.9. Any read was removed if the V/J assignment was weak (E-value above 1e-6), the CDR3 was missing, or the read contained stop codons, out-of-frame junctions, or ambiguous translated residues. A V3J clonotype was defined by an identical inferred V gene, J gene, and CDR3 amino acid sequence. To compute the percentage overlap between repertoires, the number of shared unique clonotypes was divided by the size of the smaller repertoire. Richness of each repertoire was evaluated using RTK rarefaction, the Chao1 estimator, and Recon v2.1 estimates of unobserved clonotypes. For all TCRbeta clonotypes obtained by the gDNA method from a few donors, generation probabilities were computed with OLGA. Imported from immuneACCESS, the table was reduced by TCRdb to in-frame sequences with V and J called. These copies leave out some clones; in studies compared against another copy, an unresolved V gene accounts for under half, and the cause of the remainder is not known. V and J calls and clone size are copied from that table; D and trimming were computed from the DNA. The sample table holds a few hundred thousand clones, of which about 65% were seen once. The ten largest clones take up around 10% of the sample.

Here the chain combines TRBV29-1 and TRBJ2-1, with 9 junctional bases fitting TRBD1. Material: memory CD4+ T cells sorted from blood. The cell subset or site label here, explained by the study, means: CD45RA-negative fraction. The TCR originated in a man under 40 in good health. The DNA sequence is given as TGCAGCGCCCTACAGGGGGCGCTTGGTATTGAGCAGTTCTTC. This translates into CSALQGALGIEQFF.